One sample yielded the 31 T cell receptor beta chains listed below, sequenced in a study of vaccination and CD4 T cells after COVID-19. Their antigens remain unidentified. Sequencing of the DNA from cultured CD4+ T cells was carried out with the Oncomine TCR Beta short-read assay. MiXCR, run by TCRdb on the PCR reads, gives a single entry per CDR3 protein. Here the sample spans around 20,000 distinct CDR3 sequences, less than 70% being singletons. The sample's treatment: approximately 9-day PBMC culture with coronavirus spike peptide pools or control peptides (ViraFEST assay). Material: CD4+ T cells from blood, cultured in vitro. Receptors originate from a human donor who had recovered from COVID-19.

This clonotype showed up just a few times. The gene calls are TRBV11-2 and TRBJ2-7; 9 bases fit TRBD2. CDR1 is SGHAT, CDR2 FQNNGV, per germline. V dropped 3 bases and J dropped 6; count of bases not matched to a gene: 6. This CDR3 comprises 14 residues. The CDR3 nucleotides are TGTGCCAGCAGCTTGTCTAGCGGGGTGGTCGAGCAGTACTTC. Translation gives CASSLSSGVVEQYF.

This chain uses TRBV24-1 with TRBJ1-5, with D possibly matching TRBD1 (5 bases). The ends were cut back, 2 bases at V and 11 bases at J, with 15 bases in the middle. Germline values: CDR1 KGHDR, CDR2 SFDVKD. This CDR3 spans 14 amino acids. CDR3 coding DNA: TGTGCCACCAGTGATTCCGGGACCCTAGGCACCCAGCATTTT. This codes for CATSDSGTLGTQHF.

Only a few counts were recorded for this clonotype. The chain couples TRBV24-1 to TRBJ1-2, with a possible D match to TRBD1 (5 bases). Between the trimmed V and J ends, which lost 5 bases and 8 bases, there was a span of 8 bases. The germline gives CDR1 KGHDR, CDR2 SFDVKD. CDR3 length: 11 residues. The CDR3 DNA reads as TGTGCCACCAGTGTCAGGGTCGGCTACACCTTC. It translates to CATSVRVGYTF.

The chain links TRBV20-1 to TRBJ2-3; D unclear. The ends were cut back, 5 bases at V and 6 bases at J, with 18 bases in the middle. Germline CDR1 is DFQATT and CDR2 is SNEGSKA (reference sequence). The CDR3 consists of 14 residues. CDR3 DNA sequence: TGCAGTGCTCTTGACGGGCTCAAACGGGATACGCAGTATTTT. Translated: CSALDGLKRDTQYF.

V usage is TRBV20-1 and J usage is TRBJ2-3; 7 bases align to TRBD2. Germline loops: CDR1 DFQATT, CDR2 SNEGSKA (reference sequence). The J segment lost 3 bases and the V segment lost 7 bases, leaving 7 bases of the junction unmatched. CDR3 size: 13 residues. The CDR3 nucleotides read TGCAGTGTAAGGACTAGTCTGACAGATACGCAGTATTTT. Encoded protein: CSVRTSLTDTQYF.

V and J are TRBV7-2 and TRBJ2-7, with D hard to call. Deletions cut 3 bases from V and 0 bases from J, with 15 bases between. Per germline, CDR1 SGHTA and CDR2 FQGNSA. The CDR3 covers 16 residues. The DNA of the CDR3 is TGTGCCAGCAGCTTGGCCCCTTTGGTAAGCTCCTACGAGCAGTACTTC. Its protein product is CASSLAPLVSSYEQYF.

V usage is TRBV19 and J usage is TRBJ2-3, with unresolved D. The CDR3 has 16 amino acids. Trimming shortened V by 5 bases and J by 2 bases, and 17 bases separated the two germline ends. Germline V gives CDR1 LNHDA, CDR2 SQIVND (reference sequence). The CDR3 nucleotides read TGTGCCAGTAGTTCCCTATACGCTGGTGTCACAGATACGCAGTATTTT. It codes for CASSSLYAGVTDTQYF.

The chain is built from TRBV6-1 and TRBJ1-5, with a possible D match to TRBD1 (5 bases). Germline CDR1 reads MNHNS; CDR2 reads SASEGT. V lost 7 bases and J 6 bases, leaving 10 bases between the germline ends. The CDR3 is 12 amino acids. CDR3 nucleotides: TGTGCCAGCACTACAGGAGGTCAGCCCCAGCATTTT. Amino acid sequence: CASTTGGQPQHF.

The CDR3 region has the DNA TGTGCCAGCAGCTTAGGCCCCGGTCCCTCCTACGAGCAGTACTTC. Translating gives CASSLGPGPSYEQYF. This chain connects TRBV7-7 to TRBJ2-7; the D is unclear. The CDR3 length is 15 residues. Trimming left V 1 base short and J 0 bases short, with 10 bases between. CDR1 and CDR2 from the germline V gene are SSHAT and FNYEAQ (reference sequence).

The chain employs TRBV18 and TRBJ1-6; 7 bases are a match to TRBD1. Germline values: CDR1 KGHSH, CDR2 LQKENI. The trim removed 2 bases at V and 5 bases at J, leaving 6 bases unmatched. The CDR3 has 16 amino acids. CDR3 in amino acids: CASSPGRGRNNSPLHF. The CDR3 DNA follows: TGTGCCAGCTCACCAGGGAGGGGGCGAAATAATTCACCCCTCCACTTT. Full variable domain (missing parts from reference TRBV18 and TRBJ1-6): NAGVMQNPRHLVRRRGQEARLRCSPMKGHSHVYWYRQLPEEGLKFMVYLQKENIIDESGMPKERFSAEFPKEGPSILRIQQVVRGDSAAYFCASSPGRGRNNSPLHFGNGTRLTVT.

This clonotype was counted only a few times. The chain employs TRBV7-3 and TRBJ2-2; 7 bases match TRBD1. Germline values: CDR1 SGHTA, CDR2 FQGTGA. Unmatched junction bases numbered 6, after V lost 4 bases and J lost 4 bases. This CDR3 contains 15 residues. The CDR3 DNA sequence: TGTGCCAGCAGCTCACGGACAGGCGCCACCGGGGAGCTGTTTTTT. The encoded protein is CASSSRTGATGELFF.

The chain recombines TRBV20-1 with TRBJ1-6; D is ambiguous. V lost 5 bases to trimming and J lost 0 bases, with 17 bases between them. CDR1 and CDR2 from the germline V gene are DFQATT and SNEGSKA (reference sequence). The CDR3 length is 17 residues. CDR3 amino acids: CSAHPRQASSYNSPLHF. The CDR3 DNA is TGCAGTGCTCACCCAAGGCAGGCGAGCTCCTATAATTCACCCCTCCACTTT.

This chain connects TRBV20-1 to TRBJ1-6; 9 nucleotides agree with TRBD1. This CDR3 contains 14 residues. After removal of 5 bases from V and 6 bases from J, the junction contained 5 bases not matched to a gene. The germline CDR1 and CDR2 sequences are DFQATT and SNEGSKA (reference sequence). The CDR3 coding sequence is TGCAGTGCTCCTGACAGGGGGAGTAATTCACCCCTCCACTTT. Translated: CSAPDRGSNSPLHF.

This clonotype appeared once. The chain joins TRBV6-2 or TRBV6-3 to TRBJ2-3; no reliable D call. V dropped 5 bases and J dropped 6 bases, with 6 bases sitting between them. This CDR3 spans 11 amino acids. The germline CDR1 and CDR2 sequences are MNHEY and SVGEGT. Here the CDR3 DNA reads TGTGCCAGCAGTCTTGGTGATACGCAGTATTTT. Residues: CASSLGDTQYF.

The V call is TRBV30, the J call TRBJ2-7, with TRBD1 identical over 7 bases. V lost 1 base, J lost 9 bases, and 3 bases stayed unmatched. CDR3 size: 11 residues. Germline CDR1 GTSNPN, CDR2 SVGIG (reference sequence). The CDR3 loop is CAWSEGAWQYF. In nucleotides, the CDR3 is TGTGCCTGGAGTGAGGGGGCGTGGCAGTACTTC.

The chain joins TRBV12-3 or TRBV12-4 to TRBJ1-6; 9 bases align to TRBD1. This CDR3 spans 16 amino acids. J lost 5 bases, V lost 6 bases, and 8 bases had no gene match. CDR3 in amino acids: CASRPGGTGNNSPLHF. In nucleotides, the CDR3 is TGTGCCAGCAGACCCGGCGGGACAGGGAATAATTCACCCCTCCACTTT.

J is TRBJ1-1 and V is TRBV11-3; D possibly corresponds to TRBD1 (5 bases). CDR1 and CDR2 (germline): SGHNT, YENEEA. This CDR3 comprises 16 residues. V lost 4 bases, J lost 4 bases, and 19 bases lay in between. The CDR3 nucleotides read TGTGCCAGCAGCTCGGGGGGGGAGGGCCGAGGCACTGAAGCTTTCTTT. Amino acids: CASSSGGEGRGTEAFF.

J is TRBJ2-2 and V is TRBV6-5; TRBD2 matches 12 bases. Germline CDR1 reads MNHEY; CDR2 reads SVGAGI. The V gene end was trimmed by 0 bases and the J gene end by 7 bases; junction bases not matched to a gene: 6. This CDR3 is built from 17 residues. The CDR3 sequence is CASSYSRLAGVSGELFF. For the CDR3, the DNA is TGTGCCAGCAGTTACTCGCGACTAGCGGGGGTTAGCGGGGAGCTGTTTTTT.

V usage is TRBV7-3 and J usage is TRBJ2-2; D is uncertain. V lost 5 bases to trimming and J lost 4 bases, with 8 bases between them. Germline V gene lookup returns CDR1 SGHTA and CDR2 FQGTGA. The CDR3 loop spans 13 amino acids. CDR3: CASSQRSTGELFF. In DNA, the CDR3 is TGTGCCAGCAGCCAGAGAAGCACCGGGGAGCTGTTTTTT.

In this sample, this clonotype turned up a few times. The chain combines TRBV27 with TRBJ2-3; 8 bases map to TRBD2. Germline lookup yields CDR1 MNHEY and CDR2 SMNVEV (reference sequence). The CDR3 is 14 residues long. Germline trimming cut 6 bases from V and 4 bases from J; bases unmatched to any gene: 6. DNA for the CDR3: TGTGCCAGCAGACCTAGCGGGCGGGCAGATACGCAGTATTTT. Protein sequence: CASRPSGRADTQYF.

J is TRBJ1-3 and V is TRBV18; D not resolved. The V gene's germline CDR1 is KGHSH and CDR2 LQKENI. V was cut by 0 bases and J by 9 bases, with 15 bases left in between. The CDR3 runs 15 residues. The CDR3 here is CASSPPVYQSGTIYF. The CDR3 nucleotides are TGTGCCAGCTCACCACCGGTTTACCAAAGCGGCACCATATATTTT.

The chain recombines TRBV7-9 with TRBJ1-3; no definite D call. V was clipped by 1 base and J by 1 base, with 8 bases between them. CDR3 size: 15 residues. CDR1 and CDR2 (germline): SEHNR, FQNEAQ (reference sequence). CDR3 protein: CASSLGGSSGNTIYF. The CDR3, as DNA: TGTGCCAGCAGCTTAGGCGGGAGTTCTGGAAACACCATATATTTT.

This sequence joins TRBV2 and TRBJ1-1, with TRBD1 matching 7 bases. The CDR3 consists of 15 residues. Germline loops: CDR1 SNHLY, CDR2 FYNNEI. Trimming removed 5 bases from V and 1 base from J; junction bases left unmatched: 7. The CDR3, as DNA: TGTGCCAGCAGTAGACAGGGTTTTGGGAACACTGAAGCTTTCTTT. Its translation: CASSRQGFGNTEAFF.

This clonotype appeared a few times. The chain is built from TRBV20-1 and TRBJ1-1; D may be TRBD1 (5 bases). V was clipped by 3 bases and J by 1 base, with 18 bases between them. The CDR3 is 16 residues long. CDR1 is DFQATT, CDR2 SNEGSKA, per germline (reference sequence). The CDR3 region is CSARTAEGIKNTEAFF. The CDR3, as DNA: TGCAGTGCTAGGACCGCTGAGGGGATTAAGAACACTGAAGCTTTCTTT.

The sample holds a few counts of this clonotype. Here the CDR3 reads CSARGGANNQPQHF. Here the CDR3 DNA reads TGCAGTGCTAGAGGGGGGGCGAACAATCAGCCCCAGCATTTT. This chain uses TRBV20-1 with TRBJ1-5; TRBD1 is a possible D gene (6 bases). V lost 1 base and J lost 3, with 10 bases in between. Germline values: CDR1 DFQATT, CDR2 SNEGSKA (reference sequence). The CDR3 contains 14 residues.

The chain has TRBV20-1 and TRBJ2-6; 7 nucleotides line up with TRBD2. From germline, CDR1 is DFQATT and CDR2 SNEGSKA (reference sequence). CDR3 length: 18 residues. V shed 0 bases, J shed 4 bases, and the junction held 12 bases outside the gene matches. The DNA for the CDR3 is TGCAGTGCTAGAGATCTGGCGGGAGCTACTTGGGGGGCCAACGTCCTGACTTTC. It translates to CSARDLAGATWGANVLTF.

The chain recombines TRBV10-1 with TRBJ2-7; 9 bases align to TRBD2. Germline V gene sequence: CDR1 WNHNN, CDR2 SYGVQD (reference sequence). V lost 2 bases, J lost 6 bases, and 11 bases stayed unmatched. This CDR3 is built from 16 residues. The CDR3 DNA follows: TGCGCCAGCAGTGAGAACCTAGCGGGGTCGTCGGGCGAGCAGTACTTC. Its protein product is CASSENLAGSSGEQYF.

This clonotype showed up just a few times. The genes are TRBV20-1 and TRBJ2-5; no firm D call. The length of the CDR3 is 14 residues. Between the trimmed V and J ends, which lost 0 bases and 5 bases, there was a span of 13 bases. CDR1 and CDR2 from the germline V gene are DFQATT and SNEGSKA (reference sequence). The CDR3 region is CSARDRQGRETQYF. The CDR3 nucleotides read TGCAGTGCTAGAGATCGTCAAGGGCGGGAGACCCAGTACTTC.

The V gene is TRBV7-2, the J gene TRBJ2-3; D gene unclear. Germline-derived CDR1 and CDR2 are SGHTA and FQGNSA. The CDR3 consists of 12 residues. Trimming pared 1 base from V and 6 bases from J, leaving 5 bases between. The CDR3 region has the DNA TGTGCCAGCAGCTTAGGGGTGGATACGCAGTATTTT. Translated, it gives CASSLGVDTQYF.

This clonotype was detected a few times. The chain is built from TRBV7-3 and TRBJ2-5; no firm D call. The CDR3 is made up of 14 amino acids. V was trimmed by 4 bases and J by 0 bases, leaving 9 bases between them. CDR1 is SGHTA, CDR2 FQGTGA, per germline. The CDR3 is CASSSQGYQETQYF. CDR3 in DNA: TGTGCCAGCAGCTCCCAAGGGTACCAAGAGACCCAGTACTTC.

The chain recombines TRBV4-2 with TRBJ2-3; D perhaps matches TRBD2 (6 bases). CDR3 size: 14 residues. Germline V gene lookup returns CDR1 LGHNA and CDR2 YNFKEQ. Trimming pared 2 bases from V and 2 bases from J, leaving 8 bases between. The chain's CDR3 is CASSQPGDTDTQYF. CDR3 DNA: TGTGCCAGCAGCCAACCGGGAGACACAGATACGCAGTATTTT.